The present T cell receptor (beta chain) was sequenced within a study of early T cells in non-severe SARS-CoV-2 infection. Study-level background: Chains stayed unpaired after sequencing of bulk RNA from unsorted whole blood.

Trimming took off 7 bases at V and 5 bases at J, with 6 bases between the two ends. The CDR3 sequence is 11 residues long. CDR1 is KGHDR and CDR2 is SFDVKD in the germline V gene. Only a few counts were recorded for this clonotype. Unique molecular identifiers (one per individual cDNA molecule) were attached. TCRdb fed the 5' RACE reads into MiXCR, producing one record per CDR3 protein. This repertoire shows just under 65,000 distinct CDR3 sequences, approximately 11% found once; its top ten account for 2.9%. The starting material was whole blood, obtained at baseline. V is TRBV24-1 and J is TRBJ2-3, with TRBD1 as a possible D gene (5 bases). The TCR comes from an adult who was a healthcare worker with PCR-confirmed SARS-CoV-2 infection or an uninfected control (not recorded which). The CDR3 reads CATSQGDTQYF. The CDR3 region has the DNA TGTGCCACCAGCCAGGGAGATACGCAGTATTTT.